The rows below give T cell receptor beta chains drawn from one sample of a study of blood T cells in healthy people across ages. Using its own MiXCR run on the 5' RACE reads, TCRdb lists one record per CDR3 protein. The sample carries hundreds of thousands of distinct CDR3 sequences, around 50% recorded once. Sequenced sample: blood. The receptor source for this set is a middle-aged man in good health. Both conserved end residues are part of each CDR3. The order of the fields is V gene, D gene, clone size, J gene, CDR3 protein, CDR3 DNA. D genes are given only for firm matches. The size field is filled for only some rows; it gives once, few, many or a size class.

V gene: TRBV7-2
D gene: TRBD2
clone size: NA
J gene: TRBJ2-6
CDR3 protein: CASSEVSGERGVLTF
CDR3 DNA: TGTGCCAGCAGTGAGGTTAGCGGGGAGCGGGGCGTCCTGACTTTC

V gene: TRBV12-3/TRBV12-4
D gene: TRBD2
clone size: NA
J gene: TRBJ2-1
CDR3 protein: CASEAGTSYNEQFF
CDR3 DNA: TGTGCCAGCGAAGCGGGGACCTCCTACAATGAGCAGTTCTTC

V gene: TRBV7-2
D gene: NA
clone size: few
J gene: TRBJ2-5
CDR3 protein: CASQTGSQETQYF
CDR3 DNA: TGTGCCAGCCAAACCGGGAGCCAAGAGACCCAGTACTTC

V gene: TRBV28
D gene: NA
clone size: NA
J gene: TRBJ1-2
CDR3 protein: CASSLGTAHNYGYTF
CDR3 DNA: TGTGCCAGCAGTTTAGGCACAGCCCATAACTATGGCTACACCTTC

V gene: TRBV6-5
D gene: TRBD2
clone size: NA
J gene: TRBJ2-7
CDR3 protein: CASSYSSGGDYEQYF
CDR3 DNA: TGTGCCAGCAGTTACTCGAGTGGGGGGGACTACGAGCAGTACTTC

V gene: TRBV27
D gene: NA
clone size: NA
J gene: TRBJ2-1
CDR3 protein: CASSLLASMANEQFF
CDR3 DNA: TGTGCCAGCAGTTTACTAGCGTCCATGGCGAATGAGCAGTTCTTC

V gene: TRBV2
D gene: TRBD2
clone size: NA
J gene: TRBJ2-3
CDR3 protein: CASKMRESTDTQYF
CDR3 DNA: TGTGCCAGCAAGATGCGGGAGAGCACAGATACGCAGTATTTT

V gene: TRBV7-9
D gene: TRBD2
clone size: NA
J gene: TRBJ2-7
CDR3 protein: CASPSTSDSYNEQYF
CDR3 DNA: TGTGCCAGCCCCTCAACTAGCGACAGTTACAATGAGCAGTACTTC

V gene: TRBV21-1
D gene: NA
clone size: few
J gene: TRBJ2-7
CDR3 protein: CASSKGQYLAEWDEQYF
CDR3 DNA: TGTGCCAGCAGCAAAGGGCAATACCTAGCGGAGTGGGACGAGCAGTACTTC

V gene: TRBV20-1
D gene: TRBD2
clone size: NA
J gene: TRBJ2-5
CDR3 protein: CSASPTGLQETQYF
CDR3 DNA: TGCAGTGCTAGCCCCACGGGACTACAAGAGACCCAGTACTTC